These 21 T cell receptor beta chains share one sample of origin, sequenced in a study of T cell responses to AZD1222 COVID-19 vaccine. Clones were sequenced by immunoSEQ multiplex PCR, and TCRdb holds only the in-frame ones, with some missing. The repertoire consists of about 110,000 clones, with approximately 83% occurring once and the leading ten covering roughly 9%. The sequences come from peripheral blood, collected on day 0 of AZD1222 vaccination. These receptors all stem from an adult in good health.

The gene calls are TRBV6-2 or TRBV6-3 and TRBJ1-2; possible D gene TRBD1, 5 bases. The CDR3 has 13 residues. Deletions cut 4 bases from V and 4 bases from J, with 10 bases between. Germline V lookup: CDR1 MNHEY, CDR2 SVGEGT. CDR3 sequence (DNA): TGTGCCAGCAGTTGGGACGGATCCTATGGCTACACCTTC. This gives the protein CASSWDGSYGYTF.

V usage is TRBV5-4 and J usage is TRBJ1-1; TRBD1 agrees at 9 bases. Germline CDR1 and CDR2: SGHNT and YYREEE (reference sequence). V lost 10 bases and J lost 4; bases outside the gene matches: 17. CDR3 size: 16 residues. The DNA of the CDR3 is TGTGCCCTCAGACGGACAGGGGCCCCTTATCTCACTGAAGCTTTCTTT. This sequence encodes CALRRTGAPYLTEAFF.

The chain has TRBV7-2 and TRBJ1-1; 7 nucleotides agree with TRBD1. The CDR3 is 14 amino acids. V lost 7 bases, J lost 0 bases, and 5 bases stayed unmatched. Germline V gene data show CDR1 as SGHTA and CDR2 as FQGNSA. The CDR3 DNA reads TGTGCCAGCAACCTACAGGGGTTGAACACTGAAGCTTTCTTT. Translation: CASNLQGLNTEAFF.

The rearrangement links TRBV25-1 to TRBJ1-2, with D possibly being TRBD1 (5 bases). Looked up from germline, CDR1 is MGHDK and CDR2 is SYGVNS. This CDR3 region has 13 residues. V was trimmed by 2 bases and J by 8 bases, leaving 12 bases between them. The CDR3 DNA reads TGTGCCAGCAGTGAACAGGGTTGGCGGGGCTACACCTTC. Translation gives CASSEQGWRGYTF.

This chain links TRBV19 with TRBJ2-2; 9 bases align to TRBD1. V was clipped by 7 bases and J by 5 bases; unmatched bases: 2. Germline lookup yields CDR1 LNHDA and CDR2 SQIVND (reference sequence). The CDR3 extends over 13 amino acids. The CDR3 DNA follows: TGTGCCAGTAACAGGGGGCTTACCGGGGAGCTGTTTTTT. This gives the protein CASNRGLTGELFF. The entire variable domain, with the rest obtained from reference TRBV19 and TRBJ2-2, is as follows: DGGITQSPKYLFRKEGQNVTLSCEQNLNHDAMYWYRQDPGQGLRLIYYSQIVNDFQKGDIAEGYSVSREKKESFPLTVTSAQKNPTAFYLCASNRGLTGELFFGEGSRLTVL.

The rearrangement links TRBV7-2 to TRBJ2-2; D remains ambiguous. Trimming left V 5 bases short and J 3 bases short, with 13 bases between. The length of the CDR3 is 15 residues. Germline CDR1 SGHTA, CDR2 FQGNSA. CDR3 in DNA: TGTGCCAGCAGCATCCTATGGGCAGACACCGGGGAGCTGTTTTTT. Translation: CASSILWADTGELFF.

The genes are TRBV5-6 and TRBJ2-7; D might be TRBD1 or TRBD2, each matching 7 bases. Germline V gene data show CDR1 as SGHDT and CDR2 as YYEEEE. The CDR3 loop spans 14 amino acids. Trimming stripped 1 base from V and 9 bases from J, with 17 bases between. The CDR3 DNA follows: TGTGCCAGCAGCTTGTTACAGGGGAGGGCGTGGCAGTACTTC. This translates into CASSLLQGRAWQYF.

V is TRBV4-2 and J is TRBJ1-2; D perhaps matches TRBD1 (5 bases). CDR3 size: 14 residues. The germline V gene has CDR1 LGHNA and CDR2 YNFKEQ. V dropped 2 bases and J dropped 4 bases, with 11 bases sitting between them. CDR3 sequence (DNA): TGTGCCAGCAGCCAACGAGCAGGGTTCTATGGCTACACCTTC. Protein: CASSQRAGFYGYTF.

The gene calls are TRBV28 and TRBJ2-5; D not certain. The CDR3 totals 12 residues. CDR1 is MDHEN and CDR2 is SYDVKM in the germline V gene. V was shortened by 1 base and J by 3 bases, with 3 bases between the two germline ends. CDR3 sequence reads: CASSLSEETQYF. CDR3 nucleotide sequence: TGTGCCAGCAGTTTATCGGAAGAGACCCAGTACTTC. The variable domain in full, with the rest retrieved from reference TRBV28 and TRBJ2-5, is DVKVTQSSRYLVKRTGEKVFLECVQDMDHENMFWYRQDPGLGLRLIYFSYDVKMKEKGDIPEGYSVSREKKERFSLILESASTNQTSMYLCASSLSEETQYFGPGTRLLVL.

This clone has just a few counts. CDR3 residues: CASRQGGAMYNEQFF. CDR3 nucleotide sequence: TGTGCCAGCCGACAGGGGGGGGCAATGTACAATGAGCAGTTCTTC. The genes are TRBV2 and TRBJ2-1, with 9 bases identical to TRBD1. The CDR3 contains 15 residues. With V trimmed by 8 bases and J by 4 bases, 9 bases remained unmatched. CDR1 and CDR2 from the germline V gene are SNHLY and FYNNEI.

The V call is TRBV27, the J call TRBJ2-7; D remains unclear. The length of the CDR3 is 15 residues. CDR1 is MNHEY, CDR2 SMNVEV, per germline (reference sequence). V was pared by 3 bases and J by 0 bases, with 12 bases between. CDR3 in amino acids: CASSLRTEYSYEQYF. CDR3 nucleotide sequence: TGTGCCAGCAGTTTGCGGACGGAATACTCCTACGAGCAGTACTTC.

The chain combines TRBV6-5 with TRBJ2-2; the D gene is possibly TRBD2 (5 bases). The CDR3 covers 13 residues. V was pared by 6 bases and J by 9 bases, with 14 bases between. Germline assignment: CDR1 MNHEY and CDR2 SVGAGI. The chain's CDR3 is CASRGEALRELFF. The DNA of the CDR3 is TGTGCCAGCAGGGGAGAGGCCCTGCGGGAGCTGTTTTTT.

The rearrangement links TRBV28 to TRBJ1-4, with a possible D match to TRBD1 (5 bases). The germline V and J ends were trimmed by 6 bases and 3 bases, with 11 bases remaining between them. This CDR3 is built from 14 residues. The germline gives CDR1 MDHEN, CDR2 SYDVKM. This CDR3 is CASRLGPPNEKLFF. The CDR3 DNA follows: TGTGCCAGCAGGCTGGGGCCTCCTAATGAAAAACTGTTTTTT.

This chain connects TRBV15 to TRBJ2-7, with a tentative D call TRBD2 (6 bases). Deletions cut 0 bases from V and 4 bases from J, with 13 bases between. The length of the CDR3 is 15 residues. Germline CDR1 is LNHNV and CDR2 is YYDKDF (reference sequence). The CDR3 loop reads CATSRDLASGYEQYF. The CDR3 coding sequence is TGTGCCACCAGCAGAGATCTAGCGTCGGGATACGAGCAGTACTTC.

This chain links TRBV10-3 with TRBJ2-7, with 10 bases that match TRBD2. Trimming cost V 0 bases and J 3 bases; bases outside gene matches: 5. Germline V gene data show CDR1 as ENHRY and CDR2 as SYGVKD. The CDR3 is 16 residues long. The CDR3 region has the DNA TGTGCCATCAGTGAGTCGTTCGCTAGCGGGGGCTACGAGCAGTACTTC. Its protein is CAISESFASGGYEQYF.

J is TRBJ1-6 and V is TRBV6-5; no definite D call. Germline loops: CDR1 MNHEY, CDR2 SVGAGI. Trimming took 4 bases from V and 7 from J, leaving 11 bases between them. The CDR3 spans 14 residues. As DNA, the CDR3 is TGTGCCAGCAGTTCCTTACAGCCAAATTCACCCCTCCACTTT. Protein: CASSSLQPNSPLHF.

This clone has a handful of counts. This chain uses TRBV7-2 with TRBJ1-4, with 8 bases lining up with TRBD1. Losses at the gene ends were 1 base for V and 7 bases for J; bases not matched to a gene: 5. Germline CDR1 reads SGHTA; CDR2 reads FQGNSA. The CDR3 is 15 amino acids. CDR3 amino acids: CASSLGTGSVEKLFF. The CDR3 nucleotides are TGTGCCAGCAGCTTAGGGACAGGGAGCGTTGAAAAACTGTTTTTT.

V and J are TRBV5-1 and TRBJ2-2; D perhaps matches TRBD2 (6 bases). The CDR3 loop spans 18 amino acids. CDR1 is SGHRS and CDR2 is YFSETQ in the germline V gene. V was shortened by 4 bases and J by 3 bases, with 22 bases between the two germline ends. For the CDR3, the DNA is TGCGCCAGCAGCCGGACCGGGGGACCAGCCGGGTACACCGGGGAGCTGTTTTTT. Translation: CASSRTGGPAGYTGELFF.

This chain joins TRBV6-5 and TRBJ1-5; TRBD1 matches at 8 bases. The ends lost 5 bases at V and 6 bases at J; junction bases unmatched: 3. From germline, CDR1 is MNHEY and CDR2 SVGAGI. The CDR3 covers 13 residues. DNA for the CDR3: TGTGCCAGCAGTCCGACAGGGGCTCAGCCCCAGCATTTT. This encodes CASSPTGAQPQHF.

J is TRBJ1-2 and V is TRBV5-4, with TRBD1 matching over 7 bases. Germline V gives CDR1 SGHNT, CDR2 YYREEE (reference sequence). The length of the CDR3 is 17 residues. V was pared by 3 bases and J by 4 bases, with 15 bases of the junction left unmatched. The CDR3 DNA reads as TGTGCCAGCAGCTCTACAGGGGCCCAATACTCCCTCTATGGCTACACCTTC. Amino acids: CASSSTGAQYSLYGYTF.

CDR3 sequence (DNA): TGCAGCGGAGTCCAGAGCGGGAGTTCCCACGAGCAGTACTTC. Protein: CSGVQSGSSHEQYF. The rearrangement uses TRBV29-1 and TRBJ2-7; 8 bases align to TRBD2. CDR3 length equals 14 residues. Germline CDR1 is SQVTM and CDR2 is ANQGSEA. V was clipped by 7 bases and J by 5 bases; unmatched bases: 13.